This T cell receptor beta chain was sequenced for a study of blood T cell repertoires in COVID-19. Sequencing used immunoSEQ multiplex PCR; TCRdb keeps in-frame clones, though not all of them. The sample has approximately 190,000 clones, about 80% seen once. The V gene lost 3 bases and the J gene lost 2 bases, with 8 bases spanning the gap. Germline V CDR1 and CDR2: LNHDA, SQIVND (reference sequence). The CDR3 has 13 amino acids. The material sequenced was peripheral blood. J is TRBJ2-7 and V is TRBV19; D is uncertain. The TCR comes from a man aged 25 to 45 with active or convalescent COVID-19. The CDR3 DNA follows: TGTGCCAGTAGTATGAGTGGTACCTACGAGCAGTACTTC. Its protein product is CASSMSGTYEQYF.